The 12 T cell receptor beta chains below all came from one sample that was sequenced in a study of cytomegalovirus exposure and HLA in healthy donors. Clones were read by immunoSEQ multiplex PCR, and TCRdb kept only the in-frame ones, dropping some. The sample holds about 160,000 clones, approximately 90% seen once. Sequenced material: PBMCs. The receptor source for this set is a young man in good health and CMV-seronegative.

The chain is built from TRBV7-2 and TRBJ2-1, with 10 positions matching TRBD2. The ends lost 1 base at V and 12 bases at J; junction bases unmatched: 12. The CDR3 loop spans 16 amino acids. CDR1 and CDR2 (germline): SGHTA, FQGNSA. CDR3 amino acids: CASSLGSQAIAGGQFF. CDR3 sequence (DNA): TGTGCCAGCAGCTTAGGAAGCCAGGCAATAGCGGGAGGGCAGTTCTTC.

This chain joins TRBV28 and TRBJ2-1; 8 positions agree with TRBD2. Germline V gene sequence: CDR1 MDHEN, CDR2 SYDVKM. Trimming cost V 8 bases and J 6 bases; bases outside gene matches: 3. The CDR3 runs to 12 residues. CDR3 loop: CASDSGANEQFF. The DNA for the CDR3 is TGTGCCAGCGATAGCGGGGCCAATGAGCAGTTCTTC.

The chain joins TRBV21-1 to TRBJ1-2; TRBD1, the table's D call, was not compared with the DNA. TRBV21-1 is a documented pseudogene. This CDR3 comprises 16 residues. The DNA of the CDR3 is TGTGCCAGCAGCACTAGGCGGGGACAGAAGATCTATGGCTACACCTTC. Protein: CASSTRRGQKIYGYTF.

This clone was seen a single time. The genes are TRBV19 and TRBJ2-1; 9 bases match TRBD2. Germline values: CDR1 LNHDA, CDR2 SQIVND (reference sequence). J was trimmed by 7 bases and V by 6 bases; bases with no gene match: 10. This CDR3 is built from 15 residues. The chain's CDR3 is CASSPVAGVINEQFF. The CDR3 bases are TGTGCCAGTAGCCCCGTAGCGGGAGTTATAAATGAGCAGTTCTTC.

The rearrangement joins TRBV5-1 to TRBJ1-1, with TRBD1 identical over 9 bases. The CDR3 is 14 amino acids. CDR1 and CDR2 from the germline V gene are SGHRS and YFSETQ. The trim removed 3 bases at V and 4 bases at J, leaving 4 bases unmatched. The CDR3 here is CASSSATGGTEAFF. CDR3 bases: TGCGCCAGCAGCTCAGCGACAGGGGGCACTGAAGCTTTCTTT. Full variable domain (missing parts from reference TRBV5-1 and TRBJ1-1): KAGVTQTPRYLIKTRGQQVTLSCSPISGHRSVSWYQQTPGQGLQFLFEYFSETQRNKGNFPGRFSGRQFSNSRSEMNVSTLELGDSALYLCASSSATGGTEAFFGQGTRLTVV.

The J gene is TRBJ2-7, the V gene TRBV11-1, with TRBD2 identical over 9 bases. Trimming took 2 bases from V and 4 from J; bases not matched to a gene: 9. Germline CDR1 reads SGHAT; CDR2 reads FQDESV (reference sequence). The CDR3 runs 16 residues. Here the CDR3 reads CASSLLGSGRAYEQYF. CDR3 DNA: TGTGCCAGCAGCTTATTAGGTAGCGGGAGAGCTTACGAGCAGTACTTC.

The V call is TRBV4-1, the J call TRBJ2-3; 9 bases fit TRBD2. CDR1 MGHRA and CDR2 YSYEKL come from the germline V gene. Trimming cost V 3 bases and J 2 bases; bases outside gene matches: 6. CDR3 length: 16 residues. This CDR3 is CASSQAIAGATDTQYF. CDR3 DNA sequence: TGCGCCAGCAGCCAGGCCATAGCGGGGGCCACAGATACGCAGTATTTT.

This chain joins TRBV28 and TRBJ2-7; possibly TRBD1 for D (5 bases). This CDR3 has 14 amino acids. The V gene's germline CDR1 is MDHEN and CDR2 SYDVKM. V lost 2 bases and J lost 2, with 10 bases in between. The CDR3 DNA is TGTGCCAGCAGTTTAAGGGGTCTGACCTACGAGCAGTACGTC. It is translated as CASSLRGLTYEQYV.

The chain links TRBV10-3 to TRBJ2-1, with 10 bases fitting TRBD2. The CDR3 length is 16 residues. The V gene end was trimmed by 6 bases and the J gene end by 4 bases; junction bases not matched to a gene: 9. The germline gives CDR1 ENHRY, CDR2 SYGVKD. The CDR3: CAIRKEGTSVYNEQFF. The CDR3 DNA follows: TGTGCCATCAGAAAGGAAGGGACTAGCGTTTACAATGAGCAGTTCTTC.

The chain uses TRBV19 and TRBJ1-2, with 8 bases lining up with TRBD1. The CDR3 length is 15 residues. Germline V CDR1 and CDR2: LNHDA, SQIVND (reference sequence). Trimming cost V 4 bases and J 0 bases; bases outside gene matches: 4. CDR3 amino acids: CASSTVDRANYGYTF. CDR3 DNA: TGTGCCAGTAGTACCGTGGACAGGGCTAACTATGGCTACACCTTC.

This chain connects TRBV7-9 to TRBJ1-5; 7 bases agree with TRBD1. With V trimmed by 6 bases and J by 3 bases, 5 bases remained unmatched. Per germline, CDR1 SEHNR and CDR2 FQNEAQ (reference sequence). CDR3 length equals 14 residues. The CDR3 bases are TGTGCCAGCAGTCTACAGGGGTTCAATCAGCCCCAGCATTTT. This translates into CASSLQGFNQPQHF.

The genes are TRBV27 and TRBJ1-6, with unresolved D. Trimming removed 3 bases from V and 6 bases from J, with 12 bases in between. The CDR3 runs 15 residues. CDR1 and CDR2 from the germline V gene are MNHEY and SMNVEV (reference sequence). The CDR3 DNA follows: TGTGCCAGCAGTTTTCTCCAGGCCGGTAATTCACCCCTCCACTTT. Translated, it gives CASSFLQAGNSPLHF.